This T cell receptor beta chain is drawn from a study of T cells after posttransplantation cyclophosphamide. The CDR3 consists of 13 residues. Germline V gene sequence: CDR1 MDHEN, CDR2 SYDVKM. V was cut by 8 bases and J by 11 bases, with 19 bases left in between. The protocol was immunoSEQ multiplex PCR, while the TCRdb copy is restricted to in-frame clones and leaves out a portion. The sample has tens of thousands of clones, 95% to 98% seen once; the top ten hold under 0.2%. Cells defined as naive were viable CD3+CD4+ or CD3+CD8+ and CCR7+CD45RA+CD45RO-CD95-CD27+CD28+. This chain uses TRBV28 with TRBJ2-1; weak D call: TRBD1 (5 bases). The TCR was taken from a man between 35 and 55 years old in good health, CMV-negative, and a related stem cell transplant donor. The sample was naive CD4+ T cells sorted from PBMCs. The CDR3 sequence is CASFDRLRPKQFF. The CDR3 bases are TGTGCCAGCTTTGACAGACTCAGACCTAAGCAGTTCTTC.